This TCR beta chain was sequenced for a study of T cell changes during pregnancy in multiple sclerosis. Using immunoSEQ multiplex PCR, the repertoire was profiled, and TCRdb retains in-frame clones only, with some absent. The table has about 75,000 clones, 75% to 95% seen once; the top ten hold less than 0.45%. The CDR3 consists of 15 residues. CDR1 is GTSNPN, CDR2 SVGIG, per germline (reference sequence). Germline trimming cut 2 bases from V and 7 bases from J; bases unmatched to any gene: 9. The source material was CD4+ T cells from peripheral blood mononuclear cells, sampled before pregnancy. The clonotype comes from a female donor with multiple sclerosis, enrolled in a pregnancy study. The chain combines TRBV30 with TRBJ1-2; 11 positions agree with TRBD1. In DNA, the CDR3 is TGTGCCTGGAGTTCGAGGACAGGGGGCGTATCTGGCTACACCTTC. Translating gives CAWSSRTGGVSGYTF.